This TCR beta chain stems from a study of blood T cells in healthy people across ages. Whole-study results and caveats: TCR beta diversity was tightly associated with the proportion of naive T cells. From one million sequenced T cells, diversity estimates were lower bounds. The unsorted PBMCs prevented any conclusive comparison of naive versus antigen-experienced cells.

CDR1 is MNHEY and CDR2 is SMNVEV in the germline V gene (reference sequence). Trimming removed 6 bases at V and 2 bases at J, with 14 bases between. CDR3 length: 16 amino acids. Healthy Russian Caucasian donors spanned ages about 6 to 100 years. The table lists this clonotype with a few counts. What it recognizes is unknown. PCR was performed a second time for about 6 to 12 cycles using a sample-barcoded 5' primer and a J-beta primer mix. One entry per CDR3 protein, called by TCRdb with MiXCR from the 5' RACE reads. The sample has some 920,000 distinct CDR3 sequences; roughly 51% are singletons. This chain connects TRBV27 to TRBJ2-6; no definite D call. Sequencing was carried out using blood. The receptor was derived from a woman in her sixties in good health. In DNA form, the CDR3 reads TGTGCCAGCAGCCCCTTCACCGACCCTGGGGCCAACGTCCTGACTTTC. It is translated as CASSPFTDPGANVLTF.